The source of this T cell receptor (beta chain) is a study of T cell clonality in common variable immunodeficiency. Assay used: immunoSEQ multiplex PCR; TCRdb lists only in-frame clones, some missing. This sample carries tens of thousands of clones, none of them present only once. Study conclusions and caveats: Common variable immunodeficiency TCR beta sequences reportedly had fewer deletions and N-nucleotide insertions. CVID subjects shared fewer TCRbeta clones than healthy controls did. Authors noted CVID clonality's cause needs subpopulation repertoire sequencing.

V was pared by 5 bases and J by 0 bases, with 8 bases between. In germline, CDR1 is MRHNA, CDR2 SNTAGT. This CDR3 contains 13 residues. This clone has just a few counts. Antigen unknown. Read coverage stops 3 residues before the CDR3 terminus; the germline J gene supplies the remainder. The TCR sequence derives from a person between 18 and 75 years old in good health. Sequences were obtained from peripheral blood mononuclear cells. The rearrangement links TRBV6-4 to TRBJ2-7, with D uncertain. The part of the CDR3 DNA that was read is TGTGCCAGCAGTCCCAGAAGCTCCTACGAG. Encoded protein: CASSPRSSYE. The complete CDR3 reads CASSPRSSYEQYF.